Listed here are 12 T cell receptor beta chains from one sample, sequenced in a study of T cells after yellow fever vaccination. TCRdb fed the 5' RACE reads into MiXCR, producing one record per CDR3 protein. The sample includes hundreds of thousands of distinct CDR3 sequences, 9% to 15% of them seen just once. Sequenced here: PBMCs, sampled on the day of the yellow fever booster vaccination. These receptors all stem from a man aged 30 to 39 who received the YFV17D yellow fever vaccine.

J is TRBJ2-1 and V is TRBV4-3; 9 positions match TRBD1. The CDR3 contains 16 residues. V was clipped by 4 bases and J by 6 bases; unmatched bases: 10. From germline, CDR1 is LGHNA and CDR2 YSLEER. CDR3 amino acids: CASSLDRGVGSNEQFF. The CDR3, as DNA: TGCGCCAGCAGCCTCGACAGGGGGGTGGGGAGCAATGAGCAGTTCTTC.

This clonotype appeared a few times. The rearrangement joins TRBV5-6 to TRBJ2-1; no definite D call. The CDR3 runs to 19 residues. CDR1 SGHDT and CDR2 YYEEEE come from the germline V gene. V lost 8 bases to trimming and J lost 0 bases, with 27 bases between them. The CDR3 DNA reads as TGTGCCAGAAACCTAATTTGGGTCCAGGATCTTTCCTCCTACAATGAGCAGTTCTTC. The encoded protein is CARNLIWVQDLSSYNEQFF. The complete variable domain, with remaining parts taken from reference TRBV5-6 and TRBJ2-1, reads DAGVTQSPTHLIKTRGQQVTLRCSPKSGHDTVSWYQQALGQGPQFIFQYYEEEERQRGNFPDRFSGHQFPNYSSELNVNALLLGDSALYLCARNLIWVQDLSSYNEQFFGPGTRLTVL.

The rearrangement uses TRBV7-2 and TRBJ2-5; TRBD2 aligns across 9 bases. The CDR3 consists of 15 residues. The germline V gene has CDR1 SGHTA and CDR2 FQGNSA. J was trimmed by 3 bases and V by 2 bases; bases with no gene match: 4. In DNA form, the CDR3 reads TGTGCCAGCAGCTTACGGGCGGGGGGGGAAGAGACCCAGTACTTC. This translates into CASSLRAGGEETQYF.

This clonotype was detected only a few times. The V and J genes are TRBV7-9 and TRBJ2-3; a possible D gene is TRBD2 (5 bases). In germline, CDR1 is SEHNR, CDR2 FQNEAQ (reference sequence). The CDR3 extends over 11 amino acids. The V end lost 7 bases, the J end lost 9 bases, and 11 bases lay between the germline ends. Here the CDR3 DNA reads TGTGCCAGCACCGAAGAGGGAACGCAGTATTTT. Protein product: CASTEEGTQYF.

There are a few counts of this clonotype. The chain couples TRBV7-2 to TRBJ2-1, with 11 bases identical to TRBD2. The germline gives CDR1 SGHTA, CDR2 FQGNSA. The CDR3 has 16 amino acids. The J segment lost 13 bases and the V segment lost 1 base, leaving 12 bases of the junction unmatched. This chain's CDR3 is CASSLVGLAGGGTQFF. DNA of the CDR3: TGTGCCAGCAGCTTAGTGGGTCTAGCGGGAGGAGGGACCCAGTTCTTC.

This clonotype was observed many times. This chain joins TRBV7-2 and TRBJ2-2; D is ambiguous. The CDR3 totals 12 residues. Trimming cost V 5 bases and J 7 bases, with 8 bases left between them. Germline assignment: CDR1 SGHTA and CDR2 FQGNSA. The DNA for the CDR3 is TGTGCCAGCAGCCCGTTCAACGGGGAGCTGTTTTTT. It yields the protein CASSPFNGELFF.

This clonotype occurred a few times. Written as DNA, the CDR3 is TGTGCCAGCTCACCGAGGTTGGGAGGCGAGACCCAGTACTTC. It encodes CASSPRLGGETQYF. This chain uses TRBV18 with TRBJ2-5, with D possibly being TRBD2 (6 bases). V lost 3 bases to trimming and J lost 5 bases, with 13 bases between them. The CDR3 is 14 amino acids. From germline, CDR1 is KGHSH and CDR2 LQKENI.

This chain uses TRBV20-1 with TRBJ2-5, with 9 bases identical to TRBD2. V dropped 0 bases and J dropped 5; count of bases not matched to a gene: 13. Germline V CDR1 and CDR2: DFQATT, SNEGSKA (reference sequence). The CDR3 length is 17 residues. CDR3 residues: CSARDSRVGTSLETQYF. CDR3 in DNA: TGCAGTGCTAGAGATTCGAGGGTAGGGACTAGCCTGGAGACCCAGTACTTC.

This rearrangement joins TRBV20-1 to TRBJ2-5; no reliable D call. Germline CDR1 and CDR2: DFQATT and SNEGSKA (reference sequence). This CDR3 has 13 residues. V lost 1 base and J 4 bases, leaving 10 bases between the germline ends. The CDR3 sequence is CSARAPAGETQYF. The DNA for the CDR3 is TGCAGTGCTAGAGCCCCCGCCGGAGAGACCCAGTACTTC.

The sample holds many counts of this clonotype. The V gene is TRBV5-4, the J gene TRBJ2-4; D uncertain. CDR3 length: 15 residues. Germline V gene sequence: CDR1 SGHNT, CDR2 YYREEE (reference sequence). The V gene lost 0 bases and the J gene lost 0 bases, with 7 bases spanning the gap. CDR3 in DNA: TGTGCCAGCAGCTTGGACCGGGTAGCCAAAAACATTCAGTACTTC. Amino acid sequence: CASSLDRVAKNIQYF.

This clonotype was detected once. The J gene is TRBJ2-6, the V gene TRBV18, with unresolved D. Trimming pared 2 bases from V and 4 bases from J, leaving 9 bases between. Germline loops: CDR1 KGHSH, CDR2 LQKENI. This CDR3 region has 15 residues. CDR3 sequence reads: CASSPSAPGANVLTF. CDR3 bases: TGTGCCAGCTCACCATCGGCCCCCGGGGCCAACGTCCTGACTTTC.

Only a few counts were recorded for this clonotype. V is TRBV5-1 and J is TRBJ2-2; 9 nucleotides agree with TRBD1. The J segment lost 3 bases and the V segment lost 4 bases, leaving 4 bases of the junction unmatched. This CDR3 has 15 amino acids. The germline V gene has CDR1 SGHRS and CDR2 YFSETQ. In DNA form, the CDR3 reads TGCGCCAGCAGCCAAACAGGGGGCTACACCGGGGAGCTGTTTTTT. Protein: CASSQTGGYTGELFF.